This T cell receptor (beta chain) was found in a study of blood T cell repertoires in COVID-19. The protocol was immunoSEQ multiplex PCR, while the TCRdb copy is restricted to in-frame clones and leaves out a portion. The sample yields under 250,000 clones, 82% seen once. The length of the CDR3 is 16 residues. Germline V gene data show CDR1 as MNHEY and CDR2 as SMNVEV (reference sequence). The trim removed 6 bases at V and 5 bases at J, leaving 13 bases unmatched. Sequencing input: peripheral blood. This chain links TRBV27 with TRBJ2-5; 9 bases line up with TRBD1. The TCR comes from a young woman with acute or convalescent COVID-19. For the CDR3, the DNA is TGTGCCAGCAGCCACTCAACAGGGGGCTCGTGGGAGACCCAGTACTTC. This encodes CASSHSTGGSWETQYF.